One and the same sample provided the 7 T cell receptor beta chains below, sequenced in a study of a mutant IDH1 vaccine in newly diagnosed glioma. Time point given: week 47, end of study. A single vaccine dose contained 300 ug of mutant IDH1 20-mer peptide, and topical imiquimod was used with it. These receptors lack a known antigen. The data were produced by immunoSEQ multiplex PCR, yet TCRdb's version contains in-frame clones alone and is incomplete. Counted here are tens of thousands of clones, roughly 86% occurring once; the ten biggest clones make up approximately 0.8%. The material was PBMCs, obtained from a glioma patient whose treatment included an IDH1 peptide vaccine. Receptors were obtained from a woman between 50 and 59 years old with glioma.

The chain combines TRBV7-9 with TRBJ2-7; D is unclear. Germline V lookup: CDR1 SEHNR, CDR2 FQNEAQ (reference sequence). The V end was cut by 5 bases, the J end by 0 bases, with 14 bases between. CDR3 length equals 15 residues. CDR3 in amino acids: CASSDWAENSYEQYF. The CDR3 DNA sequence: TGTGCCAGCAGCGACTGGGCGGAGAACTCCTACGAGCAGTACTTC.

The rearrangement joins TRBV5-1 to TRBJ1-1, with D uncertain. The CDR3 is made up of 13 amino acids. The V gene lost 8 bases and the J gene lost 5 bases, with 16 bases spanning the gap. Looked up from germline, CDR1 is SGHRS and CDR2 is YFSETQ. This chain's CDR3 is CASGMLGSTEAFF. The CDR3 coding sequence is TGCGCCAGTGGAATGCTGGGGAGTACTGAAGCTTTCTTT.

A few counts support this clone. V is TRBV9 and J is TRBJ2-1; TRBD2 matches 9 bases. The CDR3 totals 20 residues. CDR1 and CDR2 (germline): SGDLS, YYNGEE. The trim removed 2 bases at V and 0 bases at J, leaving 15 bases unmatched. The CDR3 here is CASSVLGLATLMTSYNEQFF. The CDR3, as DNA: TGTGCCAGCAGCGTTCTCGGACTAGCGACTTTGATGACCTCCTACAATGAGCAGTTCTTC.

The chain couples TRBV4-1 to TRBJ2-1; 14 positions agree with TRBD2. Germline-derived CDR1 and CDR2 are MGHRA and YSYEKL. The CDR3 is 15 amino acids. The ends lost 5 bases at V and 7 bases at J; junction bases unmatched: 4. The CDR3 coding sequence is TGCGCCAGCAGCGAGGGACTAGCGGGAGTAAATGAGCAGTTCTTC. Its protein is CASSEGLAGVNEQFF.

The chain joins TRBV5-1 to TRBJ2-7, with 14 bases matching TRBD2. The CDR3 is 15 amino acids. V trimming: 2 bases; J trimming: 3 bases; junction bases outside the gene matches: 1. The germline V gene encodes CDR1 SGHRS and CDR2 YFSETQ. CDR3 DNA: TGCGCCAGCAGCTTAGGACTAGCGGGAGGCTACGAGCAGTACTTC. It codes for CASSLGLAGGYEQYF.

This clone was observed once. The rearrangement joins TRBV28 to TRBJ1-4; no clear D. Germline CDR1 and CDR2: MDHEN and SYDVKM. The CDR3 contains 15 residues. The ends were cut back, 2 bases at V and 5 bases at J, with 12 bases in the middle. Here the CDR3 DNA reads TGTGCCAGCAGTTTACCCGGCGGTGGAAATGAAAAACTGTTTTTT. It is translated as CASSLPGGGNEKLFF.

The genes are TRBV5-6 and TRBJ1-5; 8 bases align to TRBD1. V trimming: 1 base; J trimming: 4 bases; junction bases outside the gene matches: 4. Germline CDR1 SGHDT, CDR2 YYEEEE. CDR3 size: 15 residues. As DNA, the CDR3 is TGTGCCAGCAGCTTGTTTACAGGGGGAAATCAGCCCCAGCATTTT. Its translation is CASSLFTGGNQPQHF.